This record looks at one T cell receptor (beta chain) sequence and its context. The entry originates in a study of cytomegalovirus exposure and HLA in healthy donors. It was with 60 Vbeta and 13 Jbeta primers that the PCR ran. Assay: immunoSEQ multiplex PCR; the TCRdb copy retains only in-frame clones and omits some. This sample has over 130,000 clones, with approximately 80% found just once. The germline V gene has CDR1 LNHNV and CDR2 YYDKDF (reference sequence). Deletions cut 5 bases from V and 0 bases from J, with 17 bases between. This CDR3 spans 18 amino acids. The TCR originated in a male donor in good health and CMV-seronegative. The rearrangement joins TRBV15 to TRBJ2-6, with a possible D match to TRBD1 (5 bases). Sequencing used PBMCs. CDR3 sequence reads: CATSPRQMYSSGANVLTF. The CDR3 region has the DNA TGTGCCACCAGCCCACGACAGATGTATTCCTCTGGGGCCAACGTCCTGACTTTC.